This paragraph reports one TCR beta chain. Participant-reported clinical history was the basis for cohort assignment. Per germline, CDR1 MNHEY and CDR2 SVGAGI. V lost 5 bases and J 1 base, leaving 11 bases between the germline ends. The CDR3 is 14 residues long. This table comes from immunoSEQ multiplex PCR, and its TCRdb copy is limited to in-frame clones, with some not included. The data hold 190,000 or so clones, with 87% observed a single time. The sample originates from a study of blood T cell repertoires in COVID-19. The V call is TRBV6-5, the J call TRBJ1-1, with D maybe TRBD1 (5 bases). Sequencing was done on a sample of PBMCs or T cells enriched from blood (not recorded which). This clonotype was sampled from a woman in her thirties who had recovered from COVID-19. CDR3 region: CASSPVTGNTEAFF. CDR3 nucleotides: TGTGCCAGCAGTCCTGTAACAGGGAACACTGAAGCTTTCTTT.